The source of this T cell receptor (beta chain) is a study of OX40 agonist ivuxolimab in advanced cancers. About the study: Patients were given ivuxolimab, an antibody that agonizes OX40 (CD134).

The repertoire was sequenced with immunoSEQ multiplex PCR; TCRdb's copy has only in-frame clones and lacks some. Among around 92,000 clones listed, 90% to 95% were seen once. The sequence was collected from an adult with an advanced solid tumor such as melanoma, head and neck, liver or kidney cancer. The specimen was CD4+ or CD8+ T cells sorted from blood, collected in a trial of the OX40 agonist ivuxolimab.

The CDR3 loop is CASSFGPAGRNQPQHF. In DNA, the CDR3 is TGTGCCAGCAGTTTTGGGCCAGCGGGTCGCAATCAGCCCCAGCATTTT. V gene TRBV28 combines with J gene TRBJ1-5; D gene unclear. Trimming pared 3 bases from V and 2 bases from J, leaving 14 bases between. Germline CDR1 MDHEN, CDR2 SYDVKM. The CDR3 sequence is 16 residues long. Looking up the rest from reference TRBV28 and TRBJ1-5 gives the full variable domain: DVKVTQSSRYLVKRTGEKVFLECVQDMDHENMFWYRQDPGLGLRLIYFSYDVKMKEKGDIPEGYSVSREKKERFSLILESASTNQTSMYLCASSFGPAGRNQPQHFGDGTRLSIL.